Described below is a single T cell receptor (beta chain) sequence and its context. Antigen unknown. The CDR3 has 12 amino acids. Trimming at V came to 6 bases and at J to 5 bases, leaving 0 bases not matched to a gene. Germline V gene data show CDR1 as LNHDA and CDR2 as SQIVND (reference sequence). The protocol was immunoSEQ multiplex PCR, while the TCRdb copy is restricted to in-frame clones and leaves out a portion. The sample carries about 81,000 clones, roughly 91% recorded once. The data belong to a study of OX40 agonist ivuxolimab in advanced cancers. General study points: Patients who responded partially at 0.1-3.0 mg/kg showed clonal expansion ranking among the lowest.

The receptor comes from an adult with an advanced solid tumor such as melanoma, head and neck, liver or kidney cancer. This material consisted of CD4+ or CD8+ T cells sorted from blood, taken in a trial of the OX40 agonist ivuxolimab. This chain links TRBV19 with TRBJ1-1; 10 bases fit TRBD1. The CDR3 DNA reads as TGTGCCAGTAGGGACAGGGGGACTGAAGCTTTCTTT. It codes for CASRDRGTEAFF. The full variable domain, its missing parts supplied by reference TRBV19 and TRBJ1-1, is DGGITQSPKYLFRKEGQNVTLSCEQNLNHDAMYWYRQDPGQGLRLIYYSQIVNDFQKGDIAEGYSVSREKKESFPLTVTSAQKNPTAFYLCASRDRGTEAFFGQGTRLTVV.